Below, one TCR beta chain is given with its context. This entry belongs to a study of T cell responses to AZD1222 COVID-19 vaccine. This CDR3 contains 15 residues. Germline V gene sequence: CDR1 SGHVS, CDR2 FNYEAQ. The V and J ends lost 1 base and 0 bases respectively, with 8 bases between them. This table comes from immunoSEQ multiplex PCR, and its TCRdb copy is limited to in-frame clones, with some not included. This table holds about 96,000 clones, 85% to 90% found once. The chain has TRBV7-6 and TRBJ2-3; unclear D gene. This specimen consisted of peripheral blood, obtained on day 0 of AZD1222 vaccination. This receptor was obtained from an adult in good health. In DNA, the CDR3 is TGTGCCAGCAGCTTAGACATTTCTAGCACAGATACGCAGTATTTT. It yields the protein CASSLDISSTDTQYF.